The 27 T cell receptor beta chains in this list originate from one sample, sequenced in a study of cytomegalovirus exposure and HLA in healthy donors. Here immunoSEQ multiplex PCR was the method, and the copy in TCRdb shows in-frame clones only, minus some. Of about 130,000 clones in the sample, approximately 94% are singletons; the top ten hold 1.5% to 2%. The sample comprised PBMCs. These TCRs come from a man between 18 and 29 years old in good health and CMV-seropositive.

The chain couples TRBV9 to TRBJ1-6, with D hard to call. V lost 1 base, J lost 0 bases, and 8 bases lay in between. The V gene's germline CDR1 is SGDLS and CDR2 YYNGEE. CDR3 length: 16 residues. The CDR3 is CASSVSRDSYNSPLHF. CDR3 DNA sequence: TGTGCCAGCAGCGTAAGTCGGGACTCCTATAATTCACCCCTCCACTTT.

The CDR3: CASSLLAGGTDTQYF. The CDR3 DNA is TGCGCCAGCAGCTTATTAGCGGGAGGCACAGATACGCAGTATTTT. V is TRBV5-1 and J is TRBJ2-3, with TRBD2 identical over 9 bases. This CDR3 is built from 15 residues. Losses at the gene ends were 2 bases for V and 1 base for J; bases not matched to a gene: 2. CDR1 SGHRS and CDR2 YFSETQ come from the germline V gene.

This clone has only one observation. The chain is built from TRBV2 and TRBJ1-5; 7 nucleotides agree with TRBD1. Germline trimming cut 8 bases from V and 0 bases from J; bases unmatched to any gene: 16. The CDR3 sequence is 18 residues long. CDR1 SNHLY and CDR2 FYNNEI come from the germline V gene. CDR3 sequence (DNA): TGTGCCAGCTCGAGGGGGCTGCAAGGCGGATATAGCAATCAGCCCCAGCATTTT. Its protein product is CASSRGLQGGYSNQPQHF.

The V and J genes are TRBV6-5 and TRBJ1-1; D is perhaps TRBD1 (5 bases). The CDR3 contains 16 residues. Germline loops: CDR1 MNHEY, CDR2 SVGAGI. Trimming stripped 0 bases from V and 2 bases from J, with 13 bases between. CDR3 nucleotide sequence: TGTGCCAGCAGTTACTCTCAGGGCAGCTACAACACTGAAGCTTTCTTT. Amino acids: CASSYSQGSYNTEAFF.

The rearrangement uses TRBV11-2 and TRBJ1-1; D is ambiguous. Trimming left V 5 bases short and J 1 base short, with 5 bases between. The CDR3 is 12 amino acids. The germline gives CDR1 SGHAT, CDR2 FQNNGV. As DNA, the CDR3 is TGTGCCAGCAGCCTCTCGAACACTGAAGCTTTCTTT. Translation gives CASSLSNTEAFF. The full variable domain, completed using reference TRBV11-2 and TRBJ1-1, is EAGVAQSPRYKIIEKRQSVAFWCNPISGHATLYWYQQILGQGPKLLIQFQNNGVVDDSQLPKDRFSAERLKGVDSTLKIQPAKLEDSAVYLCASSLSNTEAFFGQGTRLTVV.

The chain links TRBV4-1 to TRBJ1-5; D unresolved. Germline V gives CDR1 MGHRA, CDR2 YSYEKL. The CDR3 runs 13 residues. V lost 1 base, J lost 3 bases, and 4 bases lay in between. CDR3 in DNA: TGCGCCAGCAGCCAAGGTTACAATCAGCCCCAGCATTTT. Protein: CASSQGYNQPQHF.

The CDR3 nucleotides are TGTGCCTGGAGCTCAGGGAAGGGCTTTCAGTACTTC. Its translation: CAWSSGKGFQYF. The rearrangement links TRBV30 to TRBJ2-4; a possible D gene is TRBD1 (5 bases). Germline V CDR1 and CDR2: GTSNPN, SVGIG (reference sequence). V lost 3 bases, J lost 11 bases, and 14 bases lay in between. The CDR3 has 12 amino acids. Drawing the rest from reference TRBV30 and TRBJ2-4, the complete variable domain is SQTIHQWPATLVQPVGSPLSLECTVEGTSNPNLYWYRQAAGRGLQLLFYSVGIGQISSEVPQNLSASRPQDRQFILSSKKLLLSDSGFYLCAWSSGKGFQYFGAGTRLSVL.

Only one count was recorded for this clone. The genes are TRBV5-1 and TRBJ2-3; 9 positions agree with TRBD2. CDR1 SGHRS and CDR2 YFSETQ come from the germline V gene. The V gene end was trimmed by 0 bases and the J gene end by 2 bases; junction bases not matched to a gene: 4. The CDR3 is 16 amino acids. The CDR3 nucleotides are TGCGCCAGCAGCTTGGGACTAGCGGACTACACAGATACGCAGTATTTT. It specifies CASSLGLADYTDTQYF. Full variable domain (missing parts from reference TRBV5-1 and TRBJ2-3): KAGVTQTPRYLIKTRGQQVTLSCSPISGHRSVSWYQQTPGQGLQFLFEYFSETQRNKGNFPGRFSGRQFSNSRSEMNVSTLELGDSALYLCASSLGLADYTDTQYFGPGTRLTVL.

This sequence joins TRBV5-6 and TRBJ1-4, with 9 bases identical to TRBD1. V gave up 0 bases and J gave up 3 bases; unmatched junction bases: 3. Germline CDR1 reads SGHDT; CDR2 reads YYEEEE. The CDR3 totals 16 residues. Written as DNA, the CDR3 is TGTGCCAGCAGCTTGGACAGGGGGCAATCTAATGAAAAACTGTTTTTT. It is translated as CASSLDRGQSNEKLFF.

V gene TRBV10-3 combines with J gene TRBJ2-1; 12 nucleotides agree with TRBD2. The CDR3 is 14 amino acids. The germline V gene has CDR1 ENHRY and CDR2 SYGVKD. Trimming cost V 10 bases and J 2 bases; bases outside gene matches: 3. As DNA, the CDR3 is TGTGCCACCGGGACTAGCGGGCCCTACAATGAGCAGTTCTTC. Translated: CATGTSGPYNEQFF.

As DNA, the CDR3 is TGCGCCAGCAGCTTTTGGACTAGCGGGCGGGATACGCAGTATTTT. Protein: CASSFWTSGRDTQYF. V is TRBV5-1 and J is TRBJ2-3; TRBD2 matches 11 bases. V shed 2 bases, J shed 6 bases, and the junction held 5 bases outside the gene matches. There are 15 residues in the CDR3. Germline CDR1 is SGHRS and CDR2 is YFSETQ.

V usage is TRBV27 and J usage is TRBJ2-7; 7 nucleotides agree with TRBD1. Germline trimming cut 5 bases from V and 5 bases from J; bases unmatched to any gene: 9. CDR1 is MNHEY and CDR2 is SMNVEV in the germline V gene (reference sequence). The CDR3 totals 14 residues. The CDR3 DNA reads as TGTGCCAGCAGTCCAAGACAGGGCCCCCACGAGCAGTACTTC. It is translated as CASSPRQGPHEQYF.

The gene calls are TRBV29-1 and TRBJ2-3, with 11 bases that match TRBD2. The CDR3 spans 14 residues. Losses at the gene ends were 7 bases for V and 3 bases for J; bases not matched to a gene: 6. The V gene's germline CDR1 is SQVTM and CDR2 ANQGSEA. The CDR3 nucleotides are TGCAGCGCAAAACCTAGCGGGAGGACAGATACGCAGTATTTT. This translates into CSAKPSGRTDTQYF.

The chain joins TRBV5-8 to TRBJ1-2; D remains unclear. The CDR3 contains 13 residues. Germline V CDR1 and CDR2: SGHTS, YDEGEE. V lost 0 bases and J lost 9, with 12 bases in between. The CDR3 DNA sequence: TGTGCCAGCAGCTTGGCAGGCAGAAGGAGCTACACCTTC. Protein: CASSLAGRRSYTF.

The rearrangement links TRBV28 to TRBJ2-5; D might be TRBD2 (5 bases). CDR1 is MDHEN and CDR2 is SYDVKM in the germline V gene. Trimming took 4 bases from V and 2 from J, leaving 8 bases between them. CDR3 length: 13 amino acids. The CDR3 bases are TGTGCCAGCAGTTCGCGGGTTCAAGAGACCCAGTACTTC. This translates into CASSSRVQETQYF.

The J gene is TRBJ2-5, the V gene TRBV28; D perhaps matches TRBD1 (5 bases). Germline loops: CDR1 MDHEN, CDR2 SYDVKM. This CDR3 spans 13 amino acids. Deletions cut 5 bases from V and 2 bases from J, with 9 bases between. The DNA of the CDR3 is TGTGCCAGCAGTCCGACAGATCAAGAGACCCAGTACTTC. Translated, it gives CASSPTDQETQYF. Full variable domain (missing parts from reference TRBV28 and TRBJ2-5): DVKVTQSSRYLVKRTGEKVFLECVQDMDHENMFWYRQDPGLGLRLIYFSYDVKMKEKGDIPEGYSVSREKKERFSLILESASTNQTSMYLCASSPTDQETQYFGPGTRLLVL.

The chain carries TRBV27 and TRBJ1-5; D is possibly TRBD1 (6 bases). The germline CDR1 and CDR2 sequences are MNHEY and SMNVEV (reference sequence). Trimming pared 3 bases from V and 4 bases from J, leaving 22 bases between. The CDR3 consists of 18 residues. CDR3: CASSLGGLGGWANQPQHF. In DNA form, the CDR3 reads TGTGCCAGCAGTTTGGGGGGGCTAGGTGGGTGGGCTAATCAGCCCCAGCATTTT.

The CDR3 sequence is CASSSGESYEQYF. The CDR3 bases are TGTGCCAGTTCGTCGGGGGAGAGCTACGAGCAGTACTTC. V gene TRBV7-6 combines with J gene TRBJ2-7; TRBD2 might be the D (6 bases). This CDR3 is 13 amino acids long. Trimming took 9 bases from V and 3 from J, leaving 15 bases between them. Germline V lookup: CDR1 SGHVS, CDR2 FNYEAQ.

V usage is TRBV6-5 and J usage is TRBJ1-2; D remains ambiguous. Trimming removed 7 bases from V and 2 bases from J, with 8 bases in between. This CDR3 spans 12 amino acids. Germline CDR1 reads MNHEY; CDR2 reads SVGAGI. Here the CDR3 reads CASNHGNYGYTF. CDR3 DNA sequence: TGTGCCAGCAATCACGGGAACTATGGCTACACCTTC.

This chain connects TRBV5-6 to TRBJ1-2, with a weak D call TRBD1 (6 bases). The V end lost 4 bases, the J end lost 2 bases, and 15 bases lay between the germline ends. The CDR3 consists of 15 residues. Germline CDR1 is SGHDT and CDR2 is YYEEEE. CDR3: CASSTQGLENYGYTF. Written as DNA, the CDR3 is TGTGCCAGCAGCACACAGGGATTGGAAAACTATGGCTACACCTTC.

V usage is TRBV19 and J usage is TRBJ1-5; D is undetermined. The V gene's germline CDR1 is LNHDA and CDR2 SQIVND (reference sequence). CDR3 length: 13 residues. V was trimmed by 6 bases and J by 3 bases, leaving 9 bases between them. Written as DNA, the CDR3 is TGTGCCAGTAGGTGGGGAGTCAATCAGCCCCAGCATTTT. It encodes CASRWGVNQPQHF. The full variable domain, rest sourced from reference TRBV19 and TRBJ1-5, is DGGITQSPKYLFRKEGQNVTLSCEQNLNHDAMYWYRQDPGQGLRLIYYSQIVNDFQKGDIAEGYSVSREKKESFPLTVTSAQKNPTAFYLCASRWGVNQPQHFGDGTRLSIL.

The V and J genes are TRBV5-6 and TRBJ1-2; TRBD1 matches 7 bases. Germline V gene lookup returns CDR1 SGHDT and CDR2 YYEEEE. The CDR3 consists of 16 residues. The V segment lost 0 bases and the J segment 5 bases; nucleotides outside the gene matches: 10. This CDR3 is CASSLEVRGPRYGYTF. CDR3 coding DNA: TGTGCCAGCAGCTTGGAAGTGAGGGGGCCAAGATATGGCTACACCTTC.

V is TRBV11-2 and J is TRBJ2-5; TRBD1 aligns across 9 bases. The CDR3 loop spans 16 amino acids. V shed 5 bases, J shed 6 bases, and the junction held 13 bases outside the gene matches. CDR1 SGHAT and CDR2 FQNNGV come from the germline V gene. CDR3 coding DNA: TGTGCCAGCAGCGGGGGACAGGGTTTTCTCGCACAGACCCAGTACTTC. This gives the protein CASSGGQGFLAQTQYF.

The genes are TRBV5-1 and TRBJ1-4, with D unresolved. Germline V gene sequence: CDR1 SGHRS, CDR2 YFSETQ. The CDR3 is 14 residues long. V was cut by 2 bases and J by 10 bases, with 15 bases left in between. CDR3 bases: TGCGCCAGCAGCTTAGGTGAGGAGGGTGTAAAACTGTTTTTT. As protein: CASSLGEEGVKLFF.

The genes are TRBV9 and TRBJ2-2, with 7 bases lining up with TRBD2. This CDR3 has 17 amino acids. CDR1 is SGDLS, CDR2 YYNGEE, per germline. V lost 4 bases and J lost 7; bases outside the gene matches: 16. The CDR3 loop is CASSTPWGGREGGELFF. The CDR3 coding sequence is TGTGCCAGCAGCACCCCCTGGGGCGGGAGAGAGGGCGGGGAGCTGTTTTTT.

CDR3 nucleotide sequence: TGCACCAGCAGCCAAGCCGACGAGCAGTACTTC. Translated, it gives CTSSQADEQYF. This chain uses TRBV1 with TRBJ2-7; the tabulated D call, TRBD2, remains unverified against the DNA. TRBV1 is reported as a pseudogene. The CDR3 totals 11 residues.

This chain uses TRBV7-2 with TRBJ2-1; a possible D gene is TRBD2 (6 bases). V dropped 5 bases and J dropped 5 bases, with 13 bases sitting between them. The CDR3 has 14 amino acids. Germline V gene lookup returns CDR1 SGHTA and CDR2 FQGNSA. For the CDR3, the DNA is TGTGCCAGCAGCCTTGGGACTCCCAACAATGAGCAGTTCTTC. It specifies CASSLGTPNNEQFF.